This paragraph reports one TCR beta chain. The record originates from a study of control samples from healthy donors and cancer patients. Using immunoSEQ multiplex PCR, the repertoire was profiled, and TCRdb retains in-frame clones only, with some absent. The data contain some 100,000 clones, around 88% of them seen just once; the ten biggest clones take up 13% to 15%. V dropped 8 bases and J dropped 0 bases, with 10 bases sitting between them. The germline V gene has CDR1 MNHEY and CDR2 SMNVEV (reference sequence). The length of the CDR3 is 13 residues. The receptor was isolated from a man aged 25 to 40 in good health. This chain joins TRBV27 and TRBJ1-1; tentatively, D is TRBD1 (5 bases). Material: blood. CDR3 in DNA: TGTGCCAGCCAGACAGCAATGAACACTGAAGCTTTCTTT. It translates to CASQTAMNTEAFF.